The 8 T cell receptor beta chains below were found in one sample sequenced in a study of blood T cell repertoires in COVID-19. TCRdb's table, derived via immunoSEQ multiplex PCR, lists solely in-frame clones and lacks some. Of over 90,000 clones in the sample, under 80% were seen once. Sequenced: peripheral blood. The receptors come from a man aged 65 to 85 with COVID-19, enrolled during active disease.

This clone was observed once. The chain employs TRBV10-3 and TRBJ1-4, with 10 bases matching TRBD1. CDR3 length: 14 amino acids. Germline V gene data show CDR1 as ENHRY and CDR2 as SYGVKD. J gave up 8 bases and V 3 bases, and 3 bases lay outside the gene matches. The CDR3 DNA is TGTGCCATCAGTGAACGACAGGGGGCGGAAAAACTGTTTTTT. As protein: CAISERQGAEKLFF.

J is TRBJ2-3 and V is TRBV4-1; 10 nucleotides align to TRBD2. CDR3 length: 19 amino acids. The V gene end was trimmed by 1 base and the J gene end by 0 bases; junction bases not matched to a gene: 10. CDR1 is MGHRA and CDR2 is YSYEKL in the germline V gene. CDR3 loop: CASSQVLRLAGPSTDTQYF. For the CDR3, the DNA is TGCGCCAGCAGCCAAGTGCTGAGACTAGCGGGTCCCAGCACAGATACGCAGTATTTT.

The chain links TRBV3-1 (or the pseudogene TRBV3-2) to TRBJ1-2; D gene uncertain. V gave up 0 bases and J gave up 0 bases, with 5 bases separating them. Germline CDR1 reads LGHDT; CDR2 reads YNNKEL (reference sequence). The CDR3 runs to 14 residues. The chain's CDR3 is CASSQDVANYGYTF. CDR3 bases: TGTGCCAGCAGCCAAGATGTAGCTAACTATGGCTACACCTTC.

The gene calls are TRBV2 and TRBJ2-1; D uncertain. Germline CDR1 reads SNHLY; CDR2 reads FYNNEI. The CDR3 length is 14 residues. V lost 1 base to trimming and J lost 7 bases, with 11 bases between them. The CDR3 spells CASSEENYGNEQFF. The CDR3 DNA is TGTGCCAGCAGTGAAGAGAACTACGGTAATGAGCAGTTCTTC.

This rearrangement joins TRBV19 to TRBJ1-4, with 8 bases fitting TRBD1. CDR3 length equals 13 residues. The germline CDR1 and CDR2 sequences are LNHDA and SQIVND (reference sequence). The CDR3 DNA sequence: TGTGCGACATCCGGACAGGGCTCCGGTAGACTGTTTTTT. Amino acid sequence: CATSGQGSGRLFF.

The rearrangement uses TRBV12-3 or TRBV12-4 and TRBJ1-2, with D hard to call. The germline V and J ends were trimmed by 5 bases and 5 bases, with 3 bases remaining between them. The CDR3 loop spans 10 amino acids. CDR3 bases: TGTGCCAGCAGTCCTTATGGCTACACCTTC. Its translation is CASSPYGYTF.

The chain has TRBV5-4 and TRBJ1-1; D call uncertain. The CDR3 loop spans 14 amino acids. Per germline, CDR1 SGHNT and CDR2 YYREEE (reference sequence). The V gene lost 2 bases and the J gene lost 1 base, with 9 bases spanning the gap. The CDR3 nucleotides are TGTGCCAGCAGCTTCGGCGGCAAGAACACTGAAGCTTTCTTT. Translated: CASSFGGKNTEAFF.

The chain combines TRBV4-3 with TRBJ2-3, with 10 bases lining up with TRBD2. The trim removed 0 bases at V and 3 bases at J, leaving 3 bases unmatched. Germline assignment: CDR1 LGHNA and CDR2 YSLEER. The CDR3 sequence is 16 residues long. The chain's CDR3 is CASSQEPAGGTDTQYF. In nucleotides, the CDR3 is TGCGCCAGCAGCCAAGAACCAGCGGGAGGGACAGATACGCAGTATTTT.